Shown below are 29 T cell receptor beta chains from a single sample sequenced in a study of T cell repertoires in cytomegalovirus infection. TCRdb itself ran the reads through MiXCR, one entry per CDR3 protein. This table has about 180,000 distinct CDR3 sequences, roughly an eighth appearing once. The specimen was PBMCs. These receptors were collected from a human donor in good health (CMV status not recorded). Some clones in this sample may be carry-over from other donors' samples.

This clonotype has a count of ten or more. This rearrangement joins TRBV11-2 to TRBJ2-7; D perhaps matches TRBD2 (6 bases). V gave up 5 bases and J gave up 7 bases, with 12 bases separating them. CDR1 is SGHAT, CDR2 FQNNGV, per germline. This CDR3 comprises 12 residues. The CDR3 spells CASSRGGWEQYF. The CDR3 region has the DNA TGTGCCAGCAGCCGAGGAGGGTGGGAGCAGTACTTC.

Remarks on this clonotype: The junction differs from germline at one of its ends, possibly a read error. The chain combines TRBV7-9 with TRBJ1-2; the match to TRBD1 covers 9 bases. This CDR3 has 15 residues. Germline CDR1 reads SEHNR; CDR2 reads FQNEAQ (reference sequence). CDR3 sequence: CASSLGTGSNDGYTF. The DNA of the CDR3 is TGTGCCAGCAGCCTGGGGACAGGGAGTAACGATGGTTACACCTTC.

The rearrangement joins TRBV3-1 to TRBJ1-1, with a possible D match to TRBD1 (5 bases). Trimming cost V 3 bases and J 1 base, with 9 bases left between them. Germline V gene lookup returns CDR1 LGHDT and CDR2 YNNKEL (reference sequence). The CDR3 runs 14 residues. In nucleotides, the CDR3 is TGTGCCAGCAGCCACGCTGACAGGAACACTGAAGCTTTCTTT. As protein: CASSHADRNTEAFF. Using reference TRBV3-1 and TRBJ1-1 for the parts outside the CDR3, the full variable domain is DTAVSQTPKYLVTQMGNDKSIKCEQNLGHDTMYWYKQDSKKFLKIMFSYNNKELIINETVPNRFSPKSPDKAHLNLHINSLELGDSAVYFCASSHADRNTEAFFGQGTRLTVV.

The sample holds many counts of this clonotype. The rearrangement links TRBV7-2 to TRBJ2-4; D possibly corresponds to TRBD2 (6 bases). V was shortened by 0 bases and J by 6 bases, with 6 bases between the two germline ends. Germline loops: CDR1 SGHTA, CDR2 FQGNSA. The CDR3 is 13 residues long. CDR3 residues: CASSLAGGNIQYF. DNA of the CDR3: TGTGCCAGCAGCTTAGCGGGGGGAAACATTCAGTACTTC. The full variable domain, completed using reference TRBV7-2 and TRBJ2-4, is GAGVSQSPSNKVTEKGKDVELRCDPISGHTALYWYRQSLGQGLEFLIYFQGNSAPDKSGLPSDRFSAERTGGSVSTLTIQRTQQEDSAVYLCASSLAGGNIQYFGAGTRLSVL.

The chain links TRBV11-3 to TRBJ2-2; D is possibly TRBD2 (6 bases). Trimming removed 0 bases from V and 1 base from J, with 15 bases in between. The CDR3 spans 18 residues. CDR1 is SGHNT and CDR2 is YENEEA in the germline V gene. CDR3: CASSLDKMGEVNTGELFF. DNA of the CDR3: TGTGCCAGCAGCTTAGATAAAATGGGGGAGGTGAACACCGGGGAGCTGTTTTTT.

A remark on this clonotype: A much larger clone differs by one base, so this may be a read error. CDR3 sequence reads: CASRRGQEKNCGYTF. CDR3 nucleotides: TGTGCCAGCAGGCGGGGACAGGAAAAGAACTGTGGCTACACCTTC. The V gene is TRBV6-1, the J gene TRBJ1-2, with 8 nucleotides matching TRBD1. The CDR3 has 15 amino acids. The germline V gene has CDR1 MNHNS and CDR2 SASEGT.

The sample holds a few counts of this clonotype. The J gene is TRBJ1-2, the V gene TRBV10-3; no clear D. The V end was cut by 0 bases, the J end by 2 bases, with 7 bases between. The germline V gene encodes CDR1 ENHRY and CDR2 SYGVKD. CDR3 length equals 14 residues. CDR3 nucleotides: TGTGCCATCAGTGAGTCGACGGGGAACTATGGCTACACCTTC. Its translation is CAISESTGNYGYTF.

Ten or more counts support this clonotype. The rearrangement uses TRBV7-6 and TRBJ2-2, with no clear D. Germline V gene data show CDR1 as SGHVS and CDR2 as FNYEAQ. CDR3 size: 15 residues. Trimming stripped 1 base from V and 0 bases from J, with 6 bases between. The CDR3 coding sequence is TGTGCCAGCAGCTTAGGCCTCGCGAACACCGGGGAGCTGTTTTTT. It is translated as CASSLGLANTGELFF. Full variable domain (outside the CDR3, taken from reference TRBV7-6 and TRBJ2-2): GAGVSQSPRYKVTKRGQDVALRCDPISGHVSLYWYRQALGQGPEFLTYFNYEAQQDKSGLPNDRFSAERPEGSISTLTIQRTEQRDSAMYRCASSLGLANTGELFFGEGSRLTVL.

This clonotype was found once. V is TRBV2 and J is TRBJ1-2; the D gene is possibly TRBD1 (6 bases). The CDR3 contains 12 residues. Germline V gene lookup returns CDR1 SNHLY and CDR2 FYNNEI. V lost 5 bases and J 8 bases, leaving 12 bases between the germline ends. CDR3: CASSNYRDGYTF. Here the CDR3 DNA reads TGTGCCAGCAGTAACTACAGGGACGGCTACACCTTC. Together with reference TRBV2 and TRBJ1-2, the CDR3 gives the full variable domain: EPEVTQTPSHQVTQMGQEVILRCVPISNHLYFYWYRQILGQKVEFLVSFYNNEISEKSEIFDDQFSVERPDGSNFTLKIRSTKLEDSAMYFCASSNYRDGYTFGSGTRLTVV.

This clonotype has more than one count but fewer than ten. V gene TRBV5-6 combines with J gene TRBJ1-1; the D is unclear. CDR1 is SGHDT, CDR2 YYEEEE, per germline. V was pared by 2 bases and J by 5 bases, with 4 bases between. This CDR3 contains 11 residues. CDR3 nucleotide sequence: TGTGCCAGCAGCTTTACGACTGAAGCTTTCTTT. It encodes CASSFTTEAFF.

The J gene is TRBJ2-7, the V gene TRBV3-1, with unresolved D. The CDR3 covers 15 residues. Germline values: CDR1 LGHDT, CDR2 YNNKEL (reference sequence). Trimming shortened V by 1 base and J by 2 bases, and 12 bases separated the two germline ends. The CDR3 reads CASSQVGGRTYEQYF. DNA for the CDR3: TGTGCCAGCAGCCAAGTCGGTGGCAGGACCTACGAGCAGTACTTC.

This clonotype was seen a single time. With a much larger clone just one base away, this may be a read error. The CDR3: CARLRQGGNMQYF. Written as DNA, the CDR3 is TGTGCCAGACTCCGGCAGGGGGGAAACATGCAGTACTTC. This sequence joins TRBV6-1 and TRBJ2-4; perhaps TRBD1 as D (7 bases). The germline V gene has CDR1 MNHNS and CDR2 SASEGT. This CDR3 spans 13 amino acids.

Ten or more counts support this clonotype. The chain links TRBV2 to TRBJ2-5, with D possibly being TRBD1 (6 bases). Germline values: CDR1 SNHLY, CDR2 FYNNEI. Trimming removed 2 bases from V and 2 bases from J, with 15 bases in between. The CDR3 has 16 residues. Written as DNA, the CDR3 is TGTGCCAGCAGTGAATTCGGACAGCACACACAAGAGACCCAGTACTTC. Translated, it gives CASSEFGQHTQETQYF. Based on the CDR3 plus reference TRBV2 and TRBJ2-5, the full variable domain is EPEVTQTPSHQVTQMGQEVILRCVPISNHLYFYWYRQILGQKVEFLVSFYNNEISEKSEIFDDQFSVERPDGSNFTLKIRSTKLEDSAMYFCASSEFGQHTQETQYFGPGTRLLVL.

DNA of the CDR3: TGTGCCAGCAGTCGTTTGGGGAGCACAGATACGCAGTATTTT. This codes for CASSRLGSTDTQYF. J is TRBJ2-3 and V is TRBV6-5; D is undetermined. The CDR3 loop spans 14 amino acids. CDR1 and CDR2 (germline): MNHEY, SVGAGI. V gave up 5 bases and J gave up 0 bases, with 9 bases separating them.

This clonotype was recorded at least ten times. V gene TRBV4-1 combines with J gene TRBJ1-1; maybe TRBD1 (6 bases). V lost 5 bases and J 0 bases, leaving 13 bases between the germline ends. The CDR3 runs 15 residues. The germline CDR1 and CDR2 sequences are MGHRA and YSYEKL. In nucleotides, the CDR3 is TGCGCCAGCAGCTCGGGACACCCGCTGAACACTGAAGCTTTCTTT. Translated: CASSSGHPLNTEAFF.

This clonotype was observed at least ten times. CDR3 loop: CASSLGGRDTQYF. In DNA, the CDR3 is TGTGCCAGCAGCTTAGGGGGCAGAGATACGCAGTATTTT. The chain has TRBV7-6 and TRBJ2-3; TRBD1 is a possible D gene (5 bases). V gave up 1 base and J gave up 5 bases, with 7 bases separating them. There are 13 residues in the CDR3. Germline V gives CDR1 SGHVS, CDR2 FNYEAQ. The full variable domain, rest sourced from reference TRBV7-6 and TRBJ2-3, is GAGVSQSPRYKVTKRGQDVALRCDPISGHVSLYWYRQALGQGPEFLTYFNYEAQQDKSGLPNDRFSAERPEGSISTLTIQRTEQRDSAMYRCASSLGGRDTQYFGPGTRLTVL.

CDR3 DNA: TGTGCCTGGAACGAGGACACTCTGAACACTGAAGCTTTCTTT. The encoded protein is CAWNEDTLNTEAFF. The V and J genes are TRBV30 and TRBJ1-1, with D maybe TRBD1 (5 bases). The V end was cut by 4 bases, the J end by 0 bases, with 12 bases between. CDR1 is GTSNPN and CDR2 is SVGIG in the germline V gene (reference sequence). The CDR3 is 14 residues long.

At least ten counts were recorded for this clonotype. DNA of the CDR3: TGTGCCAGCAGCTTAGAACTGAGGGAGCAGTTCTTC. Its protein product is CASSLELREQFF. The genes are TRBV7-2 and TRBJ2-1; D is undetermined. V gave up 1 base and J gave up 10 bases, with 8 bases separating them. The CDR3 runs 12 residues. Germline V CDR1 and CDR2: SGHTA, FQGNSA.

This clonotype was recorded at least ten times. This chain joins TRBV7-8 and TRBJ1-1, with 8 nucleotides matching TRBD1. CDR1 is SGHVS and CDR2 is FQNEAQ in the germline V gene. Trimming at V came to 7 bases and at J to 4 bases, leaving 5 bases not matched to a gene. The CDR3 has 13 residues. As DNA, the CDR3 is TGTGCCAGCAACCACAGGGGGGGCACTGAAGCTTTCTTT. This sequence encodes CASNHRGGTEAFF.

This clonotype has a count of ten or more. The chain links TRBV7-2 to TRBJ2-7; D uncertain. Germline V CDR1 and CDR2: SGHTA, FQGNSA. The V gene lost 2 bases and the J gene lost 0 bases, with 5 bases spanning the gap. The CDR3 runs to 13 residues. CDR3 amino acids: CASSLKNSYEQYF. As DNA, the CDR3 is TGTGCCAGCAGCTTAAAAAACTCCTACGAGCAGTACTTC. The full variable domain, its missing parts supplied by reference TRBV7-2 and TRBJ2-7, is GAGVSQSPSNKVTEKGKDVELRCDPISGHTALYWYRQSLGQGLEFLIYFQGNSAPDKSGLPSDRFSAERTGGSVSTLTIQRTQQEDSAVYLCASSLKNSYEQYFGPGTRLTVT.

V usage is TRBV5-6 and J usage is TRBJ1-5; 8 nucleotides line up with TRBD1. The CDR3 loop spans 16 amino acids. V shed 6 bases and J 1 base; nucleotides not matched to a gene: 9. Germline V lookup: CDR1 SGHDT, CDR2 YYEEEE. This CDR3 reads CASKKGGTGSNQPQHF. The CDR3 DNA reads TGTGCCAGCAAAAAAGGGGGGACAGGAAGCAATCAGCCCCAGCATTTT.

In its sample, this clonotype was seen many times. In DNA, the CDR3 is TGCAGCGTGGGACAGGGAGGGATCTACGAGCAGTACTTC. It translates to CSVGQGGIYEQYF. This chain links TRBV29-1 with TRBJ2-7; 9 nucleotides match TRBD1. From germline, CDR1 is SQVTM and CDR2 ANQGSEA. Trimming removed 6 bases from V and 3 bases from J; junction bases left unmatched: 6. This CDR3 has 13 residues.

The chain links TRBV20-1 to TRBJ2-4, with unresolved D. The CDR3 runs to 13 residues. Deletions cut 4 bases from V and 1 base from J, with 8 bases between. Germline loops: CDR1 DFQATT, CDR2 SNEGSKA (reference sequence). As DNA, the CDR3 is TGCAGTGCTAATCAGTGGGCCAAAAACATTCAGTACTTC. Translated: CSANQWAKNIQYF.

This clonotype was picked up many times. V usage is TRBV7-2 and J usage is TRBJ2-1; no reliable D call. The germline gives CDR1 SGHTA, CDR2 FQGNSA. Trimming pared 4 bases from V and 8 bases from J, leaving 12 bases between. The CDR3 length is 13 residues. In DNA form, the CDR3 reads TGTGCCAGCAGCTCCGGAAGTGTCTATGAGCAGTTCTTC. This encodes CASSSGSVYEQFF.

J is TRBJ1-2 and V is TRBV6-2 or TRBV6-3, with 8 bases matching TRBD1. Unmatched junction bases numbered 4, after V lost 2 bases and J lost 5 bases. CDR1 and CDR2 (germline): MNHEY, SVGEGT. The CDR3 runs 14 residues. DNA for the CDR3: TGTGCCAGCAGTTACGACAGGGGAATATATGGCTACACCTTC. It translates to CASSYDRGIYGYTF.

This clonotype was detected many times. This chain connects TRBV6-1 to TRBJ1-1, with 7 positions matching TRBD1. Germline V gene data show CDR1 as MNHNS and CDR2 as SASEGT. J gave up 1 base and V 11 bases, and 7 bases lay outside the gene matches. CDR3 length: 13 residues. DNA for the CDR3: TGTGCCGTTCGGGGACAGTCGAACACTGAAGCTTTCTTT. Translating it yields CAVRGQSNTEAFF.

This clonotype was found many times. The junction departs from germline at one end; a sequencing error may be responsible. V gene TRBV7-9 combines with J gene TRBJ2-1; D possibly matches TRBD1 or TRBD2 (5 bases each). The germline V gene encodes CDR1 SEHNR and CDR2 FQNEAQ (reference sequence). The CDR3 has 12 residues. The CDR3 spells CASSFDRDRGLF. CDR3 sequence (DNA): TGTGCCAGCAGCTTCGATCGGGACCGGGGCCTCTTC.

The chain couples TRBV28 to TRBJ2-1; 11 nucleotides agree with TRBD2. The V gene's germline CDR1 is MDHEN and CDR2 SYDVKM. J gave up 5 bases and V 6 bases, and 9 bases lay outside the gene matches. This CDR3 has 16 residues. CDR3 sequence: CASSLPGLAENNEQFF. The CDR3 DNA is TGTGCCAGCAGCCTCCCGGGACTAGCGGAAAACAATGAGCAGTTCTTC.

This clonotype was seen repeatedly, ten times or more. This rearrangement joins TRBV28 to TRBJ2-2, with D tentatively TRBD2 (6 bases). V was pared by 2 bases and J by 4 bases, with 14 bases between. This CDR3 is 16 amino acids long. Germline lookup yields CDR1 MDHEN and CDR2 SYDVKM. The CDR3: CASSLGTVGGTGELFF. The CDR3 nucleotides are TGTGCCAGCAGTTTAGGGACGGTCGGGGGCACCGGGGAGCTGTTTTTT. The whole variable domain, filled in from reference TRBV28 and TRBJ2-2, reads DVKVTQSSRYLVKRTGEKVFLECVQDMDHENMFWYRQDPGLGLRLIYFSYDVKMKEKGDIPEGYSVSREKKERFSLILESASTNQTSMYLCASSLGTVGGTGELFFGEGSRLTVL.